These 18 T cell receptor beta chains were all obtained from the same sample, sequenced in a study of blood T cell repertoires in COVID-19. The assay was immunoSEQ multiplex PCR, and TCRdb's table has in-frame clones only and misses some. The sample has approximately 200,000 clones, 80% to 90% seen once. Sequencing used PBMCs or T cells enriched from blood (not recorded which). Every receptor here comes from a woman in her forties with acute COVID-19.

The chain employs TRBV6-5 and TRBJ2-7, with TRBD2 matching over 9 bases. The V segment lost 0 bases and the J segment 2 bases; nucleotides outside the gene matches: 5. CDR3 size: 16 residues. The germline CDR1 and CDR2 sequences are MNHEY and SVGAGI. This CDR3 is CASSYSASSGAYEQYF. The CDR3 coding sequence is TGTGCCAGCAGTTACTCGGCGTCTAGCGGGGCCTACGAGCAGTACTTC.

The V and J genes are TRBV4-2 and TRBJ1-4, with TRBD1 as a possible D gene (6 bases). Germline CDR1 is LGHNA and CDR2 is YNFKEQ. Trimming took off 2 bases at V and 6 bases at J, with 10 bases between the two ends. This CDR3 is 14 amino acids long. CDR3 protein: CASSQRGGDEKLFF. In DNA form, the CDR3 reads TGTGCCAGCAGCCAACGAGGGGGGGATGAAAAACTGTTTTTT.

This chain uses TRBV3-1 (or the pseudogene TRBV3-2) with TRBJ1-6, with 9 bases matching TRBD1. Germline loops: CDR1 LGHDT, CDR2 YNNKEL (reference sequence). Trimming removed 1 base from V and 7 bases from J; junction bases left unmatched: 5. CDR3 length: 16 residues. Written as DNA, the CDR3 is TGTGCCAGCAGCCAAGTCGACAGGGGGTACAATTCACCCCTCCACTTT. As protein: CASSQVDRGYNSPLHF.

This clone was seen once. This chain joins TRBV19 and TRBJ1-6; D is perhaps TRBD1 (6 bases). CDR1 is LNHDA, CDR2 SQIVND, per germline (reference sequence). With 5 bases removed from V and 10 bases from J, the gap between germline ends came to 12 bases. The CDR3 runs 13 residues. CDR3 amino acids: CASSEQGGSPLHF. The CDR3 coding sequence is TGTGCCAGTAGTGAACAGGGTGGCTCACCCCTCCACTTT. Full variable domain (outside the CDR3, taken from reference TRBV19 and TRBJ1-6): DGGITQSPKYLFRKEGQNVTLSCEQNLNHDAMYWYRQDPGQGLRLIYYSQIVNDFQKGDIAEGYSVSREKKESFPLTVTSAQKNPTAFYLCASSEQGGSPLHFGNGTRLTVT.

J is TRBJ2-5 and V is TRBV5-4; TRBD2 matches 13 bases. V gave up 3 bases and J gave up 4 bases; unmatched junction bases: 9. This CDR3 contains 17 residues. The V gene's germline CDR1 is SGHNT and CDR2 YYREEE (reference sequence). DNA of the CDR3: TGTGCCAGCAGCTCGGGACTAGCGGGGATCCTCCCAGAGACCCAGTACTTC. Translating gives CASSSGLAGILPETQYF.

V usage is TRBV3-1 (or the pseudogene TRBV3-2) and J usage is TRBJ2-6; 7 bases are a match to TRBD1. Looked up from germline, CDR1 is LGHDT and CDR2 is YNNKEL (reference sequence). V lost 6 bases to trimming and J lost 4 bases; unmatched junction nucleotides: 9. The CDR3 sequence is 16 residues long. CDR3 amino acids: CASRGTGARGANVLTF. CDR3 bases: TGTGCCAGCAGGGGAACAGGGGCGAGGGGGGCCAACGTCCTGACTTTC.

The sample holds one count of this clone. This rearrangement joins TRBV25-1 to TRBJ2-7; possibly TRBD1 for D (5 bases). Germline CDR1 is MGHDK and CDR2 is SYGVNS. V was trimmed by 5 bases and J by 6 bases, leaving 11 bases between them. The CDR3 loop spans 12 amino acids. The CDR3 loop reads CASSPTGREQYF. CDR3 sequence (DNA): TGTGCCAGCAGTCCTACAGGCCGCGAGCAGTACTTC.

The chain carries TRBV5-1 and TRBJ2-6; D uncertain. Germline values: CDR1 SGHRS, CDR2 YFSETQ. The CDR3 is 16 residues long. V lost 4 bases, J lost 0 bases, and 11 bases lay in between. The DNA of the CDR3 is TGCGCCAGCAGCGTTGTCCTGAGCTCTGGGGCCAACGTCCTGACTTTC. Amino acid sequence: CASSVVLSSGANVLTF.

This chain uses TRBV19 with TRBJ1-4; D is perhaps TRBD1 (5 bases). CDR1 is LNHDA, CDR2 SQIVND, per germline (reference sequence). The V end was cut by 7 bases, the J end by 3 bases, with 12 bases between. The CDR3 has 14 amino acids. The CDR3 nucleotides read TGTGCCAGTACCATGACAGCTTCTAATGAAAAACTGTTTTTT. Protein sequence: CASTMTASNEKLFF.

This clone has a single count. The chain joins TRBV19 to TRBJ1-1; D might be TRBD1 (6 bases). V was pared by 9 bases and J by 2 bases, with 16 bases between. The CDR3 has 14 residues. Germline V gene sequence: CDR1 LNHDA, CDR2 SQIVND (reference sequence). CDR3 coding DNA: TGTGCCAGCAGACCGGGACATTTAAACACTGAAGCTTTCTTT. Residues: CASRPGHLNTEAFF.

The chain is built from TRBV29-1 and TRBJ2-4; tentatively, D is TRBD1 (5 bases). The ends were cut back, 2 bases at V and 7 bases at J, with 15 bases in the middle. CDR3 size: 14 residues. Germline V CDR1 and CDR2: SQVTM, ANQGSEA. In DNA, the CDR3 is TGCAGCGTTGAAATGATGTTGGACACCAACATTCAGTACTTC. Protein: CSVEMMLDTNIQYF.

The chain is built from TRBV21-1 and TRBJ2-7; the table calls TRBD1, which could not be checked here. TRBV21-1 constitutes a pseudogene. The CDR3 runs to 14 residues. CDR3 residues: CASSARDSSYEQYF. The CDR3 nucleotides are TGTGCCAGCAGCGCCCGGGACAGCTCCTACGAGCAGTACTTC.

The V call is TRBV28, the J call TRBJ1-5; D is ambiguous. This CDR3 contains 13 residues. Germline CDR1 and CDR2: MDHEN and SYDVKM. V lost 7 bases, J lost 10 bases, and 17 bases lay in between. Here the CDR3 reads CASTLQAISPQHF. The CDR3 DNA reads as TGTGCCAGCACCCTCCAGGCAATCAGCCCCCAGCATTTT.

This clone was observed many times. The rearrangement uses TRBV5-4 and TRBJ2-5; D remains ambiguous. The V gene's germline CDR1 is SGHNT and CDR2 YYREEE (reference sequence). Trimming took 0 bases from V and 5 from J, leaving 5 bases between them. CDR3 length: 12 amino acids. For the CDR3, the DNA is TGTGCCAGCAGCTTGGACGAGGAGACCCAGTACTTC. It translates to CASSLDEETQYF. Based on the CDR3 plus reference TRBV5-4 and TRBJ2-5, the full variable domain is ETGVTQSPTHLIKTRGQQVTLRCSSQSGHNTVSWYQQALGQGPQFIFQYYREEENGRGNFPPRFSGLQFPNYSSELNVNALELDDSALYLCASSLDEETQYFGPGTRLLVL.

The rearrangement joins TRBV6-5 to TRBJ2-3; TRBD1 might be the D (8 bases). The CDR3 has 15 amino acids. Germline V CDR1 and CDR2: MNHEY, SVGAGI. V lost 6 bases to trimming and J lost 1 base, with 14 bases between them. The CDR3 DNA reads TGTGCCAGCAGCAGACAGGGGAGGGGCACAGATACGCAGTATTTT. Its translation: CASSRQGRGTDTQYF.

The chain combines TRBV9 with TRBJ1-6, with D unresolved. This CDR3 comprises 14 residues. V lost 2 bases and J lost 7, with 10 bases in between. Germline V gene data show CDR1 as SGDLS and CDR2 as YYNGEE. DNA for the CDR3: TGTGCCAGCAGCGTCGCGGGAGAAAATTCACCCCTCCACTTT. Translating gives CASSVAGENSPLHF.

The chain recombines TRBV20-1 with TRBJ2-1; 9 nucleotides match TRBD2. Trimming at V came to 3 bases and at J to 6 bases, leaving 9 bases not matched to a gene. The CDR3 runs 15 residues. The germline gives CDR1 DFQATT, CDR2 SNEGSKA (reference sequence). For the CDR3, the DNA is TGCAGTGCTAGTGACGAGACTAGCGGCTCCAATGAGCAGTTCTTC. It is translated as CSASDETSGSNEQFF.

The rearrangement joins TRBV4-1 to TRBJ2-5, with 9 positions matching TRBD1. Germline V gene sequence: CDR1 MGHRA, CDR2 YSYEKL. V lost 0 bases to trimming and J lost 4 bases; unmatched junction nucleotides: 3. This CDR3 comprises 15 residues. CDR3 amino acids: CASSQEQGAGETQYF. Here the CDR3 DNA reads TGCGCCAGCAGCCAAGAACAGGGGGCAGGAGAGACCCAGTACTTC.